The entry that follows covers one TCR beta chain sequence. The sample holds other DNA sequences that translate to the same CDR3. Investigators divided CD4+ cells into CD45RA+ naive and CD45RA-negative memory subsets. This entry comes from a study of shared clonotypes between healthy human individuals. The V and J ends lost 0 bases and 6 bases respectively, with 9 bases between them. There are 13 residues in the CDR3. CDR1 and CDR2 (germline): SGHRS, YFSETQ. The data were produced by immunoSEQ multiplex PCR, yet TCRdb's version contains in-frame clones alone and is incomplete. There are around 1,100,000 clones in the sample; about 72% occur only once, and approximately 0.95% lies in the top ten.

The source of this sequence is a man aged 18 to 35 in good health. Some clones in this sample may be carry-over from other donors' samples. Sequencing input: memory CD4+ T cells from PBMCs. Subset indicated: CD45RA-negative fraction. The rearrangement links TRBV5-1 to TRBJ1-1; TRBD1 might be the D (5 bases). CDR3 bases: TGCGCCAGCAGCTTGGCTCAGGGAGCTGAAGCTTTCTTT. Its translation is CASSLAQGAEAFF.